These 12 T cell receptor beta chains originate from one sample sequenced in a study of blood T cells in healthy people across ages. Next came a second PCR, run for roughly 6 to 11 cycles, which used a sample-barcoded 5' primer along with a J-beta primer mix. TCRdb re-called the 5' RACE reads through MiXCR, storing one row per CDR3 protein. The profile shows about a million distinct CDR3 sequences, about 48% of them singletons. Sequences were obtained from blood. These receptors all stem from a man aged 25 to 40 in good health.

DNA for the CDR3: TGCAGCGTTGAAGGTCAGTGGGGGAGCTCCTACAATGAGCAGTTCTTC. This codes for CSVEGQWGSSYNEQFF. This chain uses TRBV29-1 with TRBJ2-1; the D gene could be TRBD1 or TRBD2 (5 bases each). V lost 1 base and J lost 0, with 13 bases in between. This CDR3 has 16 amino acids. Germline loops: CDR1 SQVTM, CDR2 ANQGSEA.

There are many counts of this clonotype. The chain links TRBV12-3 or TRBV12-4 to TRBJ2-1, with 10 nucleotides matching TRBD1. Trimming cost V 8 bases and J 4 bases; bases outside gene matches: 11. CDR3 length: 16 amino acids. In DNA form, the CDR3 reads TGTGCCAGCGGGGGACGACGGGACAGGGGATACAATGAGCAGTTCTTC. Protein sequence: CASGGRRDRGYNEQFF.

This chain links TRBV6-6 with TRBJ2-5, with a weak D call TRBD1 (6 bases). The CDR3 is 14 amino acids. The ends were cut back, 7 bases at V and 5 bases at J, with 17 bases in the middle. Germline V CDR1 and CDR2: MNHNY, SVGAGI (reference sequence). This chain's CDR3 is CASTLLGAGETQYF. The DNA for the CDR3 is TGTGCCAGCACCTTACTGGGGGCCGGGGAGACCCAGTACTTC.

The chain has TRBV28 and TRBJ2-7; D gene uncertain. Trimming stripped 3 bases from V and 10 bases from J, with 7 bases between. Germline CDR1 reads MDHEN; CDR2 reads SYDVKM. The CDR3 sequence is 10 residues long. The CDR3 protein is CASSFGPQYF. CDR3 coding DNA: TGTGCCAGCAGTTTCGGGCCCCAGTACTTC. Variable domain in full (rest from reference TRBV28 and TRBJ2-7): DVKVTQSSRYLVKRTGEKVFLECVQDMDHENMFWYRQDPGLGLRLIYFSYDVKMKEKGDIPEGYSVSREKKERFSLILESASTNQTSMYLCASSFGPQYFGPGTRLTVT.

The chain joins TRBV2 to TRBJ1-2, with D possibly TRBD1 on 5 matching bases. Germline lookup yields CDR1 SNHLY and CDR2 FYNNEI. The CDR3 totals 15 residues. Trimming removed 6 bases at V and 8 bases at J, with 22 bases between. The CDR3 nucleotides read TGTGCCAGCAGCCTCCCTATAGTTGGGACGGGAGGCTACACCTTC. As protein: CASSLPIVGTGGYTF.

The J gene is TRBJ1-1, the V gene TRBV12-3 or TRBV12-4; D ambiguous. The CDR3 is 14 residues long. Trimming removed 6 bases from V and 0 bases from J, with 11 bases in between. The CDR3 sequence is CASRPPTMNTEAFF. In DNA form, the CDR3 reads TGTGCCAGCAGACCACCCACGATGAACACTGAAGCTTTCTTT.

The CDR3 sequence: CASSLAPQPQHF. CDR3 DNA sequence: TGTGCCAGCAGTCTCGCCCCTCAGCCCCAGCATTTT. The V and J genes are TRBV7-9 and TRBJ1-5; D uncertain. The CDR3 runs to 12 residues. V was shortened by 6 bases and J by 6 bases, with 9 bases between the two germline ends. Per germline, CDR1 SEHNR and CDR2 FQNEAQ (reference sequence).

The V call is TRBV7-9, the J call TRBJ1-1; D uncertain. The CDR3 has 13 residues. Germline V CDR1 and CDR2: SEHNR, FQNEAQ (reference sequence). V was trimmed by 5 bases and J by 6 bases, leaving 13 bases between them. The CDR3 DNA is TGTGCCAGCAGCCAGGACTGGGGTCCTGAAGCTTTCTTT. Its translation: CASSQDWGPEAFF. Based on the CDR3 plus reference TRBV7-9 and TRBJ1-1, the full variable domain is DTGVSQNPRHKITKRGQNVTFRCDPISEHNRLYWYRQTLGQGPEFLTYFQNEAQLEKSRLLSDRFSAERPKGSFSTLEIQRTEQGDSAMYLCASSQDWGPEAFFGQGTRLTVV.

This clonotype appeared a few times. The chain combines TRBV4-3 with TRBJ2-5, with TRBD2 matching 7 bases. With V trimmed by 1 base and J by 6 bases, 2 bases remained unmatched. The CDR3 consists of 13 residues. Germline V gives CDR1 LGHNA, CDR2 YSLEER. CDR3 coding DNA: TGCGCCAGCAGCCAAGCGGGGGGAAAGACCCAGTACTTC. This codes for CASSQAGGKTQYF.

The chain has TRBV6-6 and TRBJ2-7, with 8 nucleotides matching TRBD2. V lost 8 bases to trimming and J lost 3 bases; unmatched junction nucleotides: 9. Germline V gene sequence: CDR1 MNHNY, CDR2 SVGAGI (reference sequence). The CDR3 is 14 residues long. CDR3 sequence (DNA): TGTGCCAGCGTGCGGACGGCGGGGGGCTACGAGCAGTACTTC. This translates into CASVRTAGGYEQYF.

A note on this clonotype: Sequence at one end of the junction differs from germline and may be a read error. The chain uses TRBV6-5 and TRBJ2-1; tentative D call: TRBD1 (5 bases). CDR3 length equals 15 residues. In germline, CDR1 is MNHEY, CDR2 SVGAGI. DNA for the CDR3: TGTGCCAGCGGTTACTCGAGCACAGGTCGCAATGAGCGGTTCTTC. This gives the protein CASGYSSTGRNERFF.

There are a few counts of this clonotype. The J gene is TRBJ2-3, the V gene TRBV7-8; a possible D gene is TRBD1 (5 bases). The CDR3 is made up of 15 amino acids. Germline V gene lookup returns CDR1 SGHVS and CDR2 FQNEAQ. V gave up 0 bases and J gave up 6 bases, with 13 bases separating them. For the CDR3, the DNA is TGTGCCAGCAGCTTAGCGTGGGGCGGAATGGATACGCAGTATTTT. It is translated as CASSLAWGGMDTQYF.